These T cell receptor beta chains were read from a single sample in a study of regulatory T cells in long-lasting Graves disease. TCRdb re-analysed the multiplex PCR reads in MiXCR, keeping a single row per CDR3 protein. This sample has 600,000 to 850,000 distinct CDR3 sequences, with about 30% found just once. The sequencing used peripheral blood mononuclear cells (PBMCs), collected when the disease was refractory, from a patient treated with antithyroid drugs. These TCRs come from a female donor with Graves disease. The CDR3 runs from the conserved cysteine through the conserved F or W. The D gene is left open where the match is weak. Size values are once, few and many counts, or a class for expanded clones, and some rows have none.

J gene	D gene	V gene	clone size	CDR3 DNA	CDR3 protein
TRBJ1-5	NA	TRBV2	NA	TGTGCCAGCCGAAGGACCGGGCCGGATCAGCCCCAGCATTTT	CASRRTGPDQPQHF
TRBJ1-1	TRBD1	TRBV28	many	TGTGCCAGCAAGACAGGGGGTTTCGCTGAAGCTTTCTTT	CASKTGGFAEAFF
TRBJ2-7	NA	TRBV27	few	TGTGCCAGCAGTTTGAGCGAGGCCTACGAGCAGTACTTC	CASSLSEAYEQYF
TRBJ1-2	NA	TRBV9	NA	TGTGCCAGCAGCGAAACAGAACGCTATGGCTACACCTTC	CASSETERYGYTF
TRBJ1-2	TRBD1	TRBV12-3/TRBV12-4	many	TGTGCCAGCAGTACCGGACAGGCTAACTATGGCTACACCTTC	CASSTGQANYGYTF
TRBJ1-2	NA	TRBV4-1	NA	TGCGCCAGCAGCCAAGCTGGATTTGGGTATGGCTACGCCTTC	CASSQAGFGYGYAF
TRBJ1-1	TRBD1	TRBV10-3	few	TGTGCCACCAAGACTGGACAGGGGCGGACTGAAGCTTTCTTT	CATKTGQGRTEAFF
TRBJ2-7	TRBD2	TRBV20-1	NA	TGCAGTGCTAGCGCGGCTAGCGGGAACGGTTACGAGCAGTACTTC	CSASAASGNGYEQYF
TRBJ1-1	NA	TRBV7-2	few	TGTGCCAGCAGCCGCACCGTCAGGGTTGGCACTGAAGCTTTCTTT	CASSRTVRVGTEAFF
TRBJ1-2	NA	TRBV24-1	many	TGTGCCACCAGTGACTCCGACAGGAACCATGGCTACACCTTC	CATSDSDRNHGYTF
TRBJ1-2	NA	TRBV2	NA	TGTGCCGGCAGCACGACATTAAACTATGGCTACACCTTC	CAGSTTLNYGYTF
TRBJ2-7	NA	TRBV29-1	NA	TGCAGCGTGGCCGGGACATCCGTAACCTACGAGCAGTACTTC	CSVAGTSVTYEQYF
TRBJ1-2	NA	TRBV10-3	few	TGTGCCATCAGTGAGTCAGGGTTTGGCTACACCTTC	CAISESGFGYTF
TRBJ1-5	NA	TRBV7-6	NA	TGTGCCAGCAGCTTAGCCCCGCGGAGGGTGGAACAGCCCCAGCATTTT	CASSLAPRRVEQPQHF
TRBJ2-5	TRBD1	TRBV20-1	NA	TGCAGTGCCCCACGGGGACAGCAAGAGACCCAGTACTTC	CSAPRGQQETQYF
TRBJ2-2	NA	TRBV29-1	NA	TGCAGCGTTGAAAACGTCGGGGAGCTGTTTTTT	CSVENVGELFF
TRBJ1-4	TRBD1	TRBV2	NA	TGTGCCAGCAGTGAAGGGATAGGGCCAGGGGGCGCTGGGGAAAAACTGTTTTTT	CASSEGIGPGGAGEKLFF
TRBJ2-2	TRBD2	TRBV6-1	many	TGTGCCAGCACCCCAATAGCGGGAGGGCGGGGCACCGGGGAGCTGTTTTTT	CASTPIAGGRGTGELFF
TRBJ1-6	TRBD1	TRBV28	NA	TGTGCCAGCAGTTTAAGGGGACAGATGAATTCACCCCTCCACTTT	CASSLRGQMNSPLHF
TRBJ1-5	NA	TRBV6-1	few	TGTGCCAGCAGTCCCCGTAGGCAGGGGACAAATCAGCCCCAGCATTTT	CASSPRRQGTNQPQHF
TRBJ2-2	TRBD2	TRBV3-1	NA	TGTGCCAGCAGCCAGGACCTTAGCGGGAGAGGCGCCGGGGAGCTGTTTTTT	CASSQDLSGRGAGELFF
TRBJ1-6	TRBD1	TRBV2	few	TGTGCCAGCAGCCGGACAGGTGGCGGGGAATCACCCCTCCACTTT	CASSRTGGGESPLHF
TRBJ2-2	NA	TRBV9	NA	TGTGCCAGCAGCGTAGGGGGACGAGGGAACACCGGGGAGCTGTTTTTT	CASSVGGRGNTGELFF
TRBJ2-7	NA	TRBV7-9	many	TGTGCCAGCAGCTTATACTACGAGCAGTACTTC	CASSLYYEQYF
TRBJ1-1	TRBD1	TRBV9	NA	TGTGCCAGCAGCGTAGCGCAGGGGGGTGAAGCTTTCTTT	CASSVAQGGEAFF
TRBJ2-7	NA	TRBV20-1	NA	TGCAGTGCTAGTCCCATGGCGTCAGGGCACGAGCAGTACTTC	CSASPMASGHEQYF
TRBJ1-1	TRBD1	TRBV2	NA	TGTGCCAGCAGAGACTTCGTAGGACAGGGGGCCGGCACTGAAGCTTTCTTT	CASRDFVGQGAGTEAFF
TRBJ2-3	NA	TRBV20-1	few	TGCAGTGCTCCCCGGGACCTCACAGATACGCAGTATTTT	CSAPRDLTDTQYF
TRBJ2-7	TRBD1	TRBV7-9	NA	TGTGCCAGCAGCCCTAGGGGGGGGGACAGGGACCCCTACGAGCAGTACTTC	CASSPRGGDRDPYEQYF
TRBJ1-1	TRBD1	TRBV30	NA	TGTGCCTGGAGTACAGGGGGCGACCAAGCTTTCTTT	CAWSTGGDQAFF
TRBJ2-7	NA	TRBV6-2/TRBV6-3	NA	TGTGCCAGCAGCCCCTCTGCCCTAACCTACGAGCAGTACTTC	CASSPSALTYEQYF
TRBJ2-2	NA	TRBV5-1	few	TGCGCCAGCAGCTTGCGTGGGGGGACGAACACCGGGGAGCTGTTTTTT	CASSLRGGTNTGELFF
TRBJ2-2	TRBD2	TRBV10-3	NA	TGTGCCATCAGTGAGCCTAGCGGGACGTTTTCTGGGGGGCTGTTTTTT	CAISEPSGTFSGGLFF
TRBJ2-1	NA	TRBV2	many	TGTGCCAGCTTCCAGACAGTCTCCTACAATGAGCAGTTCTTC	CASFQTVSYNEQFF
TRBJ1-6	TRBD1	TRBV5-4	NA	TGTGCCAGCAGCTCCGGGACAGGGTTGTCTCCTTATCTTCTCCACTTT	CASSSGTGLSPYLLHF
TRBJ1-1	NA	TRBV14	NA	TGTGCCAGCAGCACTCGCGGGGGAGAAGCTTTCTTT	CASSTRGGEAFF
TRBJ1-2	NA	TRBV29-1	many	TGCAGCGTTGCCGAAGCTGGCTACACCTTC	CSVAEAGYTF
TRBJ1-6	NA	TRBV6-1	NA	TGTGCCATCGCCCCAGATGGGGGGACCTATAATTCACCCCTCCACTTT	CAIAPDGGTYNSPLHF
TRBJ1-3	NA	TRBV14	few	TGTGCCAGCAGCCAAGAAGGCAAGATTGTGGACACCATATATTTT	CASSQEGKIVDTIYF
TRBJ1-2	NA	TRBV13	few	TGTGCCAGCAGCCCGCTAGACACTTCTAACTATGGCTACACCTTC	CASSPLDTSNYGYTF
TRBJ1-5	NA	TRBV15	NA	TGTGCCACCAGCAGGCACCAGCAGAATCAGCCCCAGCATTTT	CATSRHQQNQPQHF
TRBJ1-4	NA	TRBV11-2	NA	TGTGCCAGCAGCTTAGCAGGGATGAAATCAAAGACGGCCGAAAAACTGTTTTTT	CASSLAGMKSKTAEKLFF
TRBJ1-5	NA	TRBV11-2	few	TGTGCCAGCAGCTTAGGGTCTCTCAATCAGCCCCAGCATTTT	CASSLGSLNQPQHF
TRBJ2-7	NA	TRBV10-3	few	TGTGCCACGCTCCCTTTCCGGGAGTCCTACGAGCAGTACTTC	CATLPFRESYEQYF
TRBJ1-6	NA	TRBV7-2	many	TGTGCCAGCAGCCCACGGGCGGGCGGTAATTCACCCCTCCACTTT	CASSPRAGGNSPLHF
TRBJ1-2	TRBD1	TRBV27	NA	TGTGCCAGCAGTTTCTGGACAGGGACAAACTATGGCTACACCTTC	CASSFWTGTNYGYTF
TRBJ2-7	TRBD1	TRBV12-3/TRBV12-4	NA	TGTGCCAGCAGCCGGAGAAGGGGGCGAGGCATTGCCTACGAGCAGTGCTTC	CASSRRRGRGIAYEQCF